The 20 T cell receptor beta chains in this list originate from one sample, sequenced in a study of cytomegalovirus exposure and HLA in healthy donors. PCR primers comprised 60 Vbeta and 13 Jbeta primers. This table comes from immunoSEQ multiplex PCR, and its TCRdb copy is limited to in-frame clones, with some not included. The table shows about 150,000 clones, with roughly 80% occurring only once. Specimen: PBMCs. The receptors were gathered from a male donor in good health and CMV-seronegative.

The chain recombines TRBV25-1 with TRBJ2-7; 7 nucleotides match TRBD2. CDR1 is MGHDK and CDR2 is SYGVNS in the germline V gene. The CDR3 extends over 14 amino acids. The trim removed 1 base at V and 3 bases at J, leaving 3 bases unmatched. This chain's CDR3 is CASSEWGGDYEQYF. The CDR3 DNA follows: TGTGCCAGCAGTGAATGGGGGGGTGACTACGAGCAGTACTTC.

This clone has more than one count but fewer than ten. The J gene is TRBJ2-3, the V gene TRBV6-1, with 9 nucleotides matching TRBD2. J was trimmed by 6 bases and V by 2 bases; bases with no gene match: 12. The germline V gene encodes CDR1 MNHNS and CDR2 SASEGT. The CDR3 length is 17 residues. The CDR3 DNA reads TGTGCCAGCAGTGAAACCCCTTGGCGGGGGGGTCGCGATACGCAGTATTTT. Encoded protein: CASSETPWRGGRDTQYF.

The gene calls are TRBV7-6 and TRBJ2-2; the match to TRBD2 covers 8 bases. CDR3 size: 17 residues. The germline V gene encodes CDR1 SGHVS and CDR2 FNYEAQ. V shed 5 bases, J shed 8 bases, and the junction held 16 bases outside the gene matches. DNA for the CDR3: TGTGCCAGCAGCCCCGGAGGGGGACTAGGCCCGACTGGGGAGCTGTTTTTT. Protein sequence: CASSPGGGLGPTGELFF. Drawing the rest from reference TRBV7-6 and TRBJ2-2, the complete variable domain is GAGVSQSPRYKVTKRGQDVALRCDPISGHVSLYWYRQALGQGPEFLTYFNYEAQQDKSGLPNDRFSAERPEGSISTLTIQRTEQRDSAMYRCASSPGGGLGPTGELFFGEGSRLTVL.

This clone was recorded a few times. The chain combines TRBV7-8 with TRBJ2-7; no definite D call. Germline CDR1 is SGHVS and CDR2 is FQNEAQ. The CDR3 has 13 residues. The V gene lost 2 bases and the J gene lost 1 base, with 6 bases spanning the gap. CDR3 loop: CASSLPGSYEQYF. CDR3 DNA: TGTGCCAGCAGCTTACCCGGGTCCTACGAGCAGTACTTC.

The gene calls are TRBV7-6 and TRBJ1-1; D gene unclear. The CDR3 loop spans 17 amino acids. CDR1 is SGHVS, CDR2 FNYEAQ, per germline. V shed 0 bases and J shed 3 bases, with 17 bases lying between them. The CDR3 sequence is CASSLALSADSYTEAFF. CDR3 coding DNA: TGTGCCAGCAGCTTAGCCCTGAGTGCGGATTCGTACACTGAAGCTTTCTTT.

This chain uses TRBV7-3 with TRBJ2-3; 8 positions match TRBD2. Germline-derived CDR1 and CDR2 are SGHTA and FQGTGA. V shed 5 bases and J 1 base; nucleotides not matched to a gene: 5. The CDR3 runs 15 residues. CDR3 loop: CASSPFSGGTDTQYF. CDR3 sequence (DNA): TGTGCCAGCAGCCCTTTTAGCGGGGGCACAGATACGCAGTATTTT.

The CDR3 region has the DNA TGTGCCAGCAGTTCCAGGAACTCCTACGAGCAGTACTTC. Residues: CASSSRNSYEQYF. The V and J genes are TRBV27 and TRBJ2-7; D is unresolved. The V gene's germline CDR1 is MNHEY and CDR2 SMNVEV (reference sequence). The CDR3 runs 13 residues. With 4 bases removed from V and 0 bases from J, the gap between germline ends came to 7 bases.

The chain employs TRBV28 and TRBJ1-1; 9 nucleotides match TRBD1. V gave up 3 bases and J gave up 1 base; unmatched junction bases: 6. There are 16 residues in the CDR3. Germline loops: CDR1 MDHEN, CDR2 SYDVKM. Written as DNA, the CDR3 is TGTGCCAGCAGTTTGAGTGGGACAGGGCCGAACACTGAAGCTTTCTTT. This codes for CASSLSGTGPNTEAFF.

This chain connects TRBV7-6 to TRBJ2-7; possibly TRBD1 for D (6 bases). The CDR3 covers 15 residues. Germline-derived CDR1 and CDR2 are SGHVS and FNYEAQ. V lost 1 base and J 3 bases, leaving 13 bases between the germline ends. This CDR3 is CASSLGSRTDYEQYF. Written as DNA, the CDR3 is TGTGCCAGCAGCTTAGGGAGTCGGACAGACTACGAGCAGTACTTC.

The chain uses TRBV19 and TRBJ2-1; 7 nucleotides match TRBD2. CDR3 length equals 12 residues. Germline values: CDR1 LNHDA, CDR2 SQIVND (reference sequence). V trimming: 4 bases; J trimming: 8 bases; junction bases outside the gene matches: 2. For the CDR3, the DNA is TGTGCCAGTAGTAGCGGGAGCTATGAGCAGTTCTTC. Translated: CASSSGSYEQFF.

The CDR3 loop is CASSKLTGANTGELFF. DNA of the CDR3: TGTGCCAGCAGCAAGTTGACAGGGGCGAACACCGGGGAGCTGTTTTTT. The chain recombines TRBV5-8 with TRBJ2-2; 8 bases line up with TRBD1. From germline, CDR1 is SGHTS and CDR2 YDEGEE. The CDR3 is 16 residues long. Trimming cost V 4 bases and J 0 bases; bases outside gene matches: 5.

This sequence joins TRBV30 and TRBJ2-3; TRBD2 is a possible D gene (7 bases). CDR1 GTSNPN and CDR2 SVGIG come from the germline V gene (reference sequence). Between the trimmed V and J ends, which lost 2 bases and 3 bases, there was a span of 12 bases. CDR3 length: 14 amino acids. This CDR3 is CAWSRRGGTDTQYF. CDR3 sequence (DNA): TGTGCCTGGAGTCGCAGGGGAGGGACAGATACGCAGTATTTT. The entire variable domain, with the rest obtained from reference TRBV30 and TRBJ2-3, is as follows: SQTIHQWPATLVQPVGSPLSLECTVEGTSNPNLYWYRQAAGRGLQLLFYSVGIGQISSEVPQNLSASRPQDRQFILSSKKLLLSDSGFYLCAWSRRGGTDTQYFGPGTRLTVL.

The V call is TRBV5-5, the J call TRBJ2-5, with D possibly being TRBD2 (6 bases). Trimming pared 0 bases from V and 2 bases from J, leaving 14 bases between. Germline V gene sequence: CDR1 SGHKS, CDR2 YYEKEE (reference sequence). The CDR3 sequence is 16 residues long. In DNA, the CDR3 is TGTGCCAGCAGCTTGGGGGCGGGGATGGGGCAAGAGACCCAGTACTTC. Translated, it gives CASSLGAGMGQETQYF.

On this clone: The CDR3 does not close with the conserved phenylalanine or tryptophan, likely indicating a read error. It is unclear where the CDR3 begins or ends on the DNA, so no DNA is shown, and the CDR3 is as TCRdb lists it. The V call is TRBV7-3, the J call TRBJ1-5; TRBD1 was called by the table and not checked on the DNA. From its first to its last residue, the CDR3 has 15 amino acids. Germline values: CDR1 SGHTA, CDR2 FQGTGA. This CDR3 is CASSPQGAEAAPALL.

The chain joins TRBV9 to TRBJ2-2; 7 bases are shared with TRBD1. There are 16 residues in the CDR3. Germline lookup yields CDR1 SGDLS and CDR2 YYNGEE. The V gene end was trimmed by 0 bases and the J gene end by 4 bases; junction bases not matched to a gene: 6. CDR3 amino acids: CASSVGQQGPTGELFF. The CDR3 DNA reads TGTGCCAGCAGCGTAGGGCAACAGGGGCCCACCGGGGAGCTGTTTTTT.

V is TRBV7-2 and J is TRBJ2-1; TRBD2 agrees at 7 bases. Germline V gene lookup returns CDR1 SGHTA and CDR2 FQGNSA. V trimming: 3 bases; J trimming: 3 bases; junction bases outside the gene matches: 5. The CDR3 is 15 amino acids. The CDR3 loop reads CASSFLGGNYNEQFF. The CDR3 DNA is TGTGCCAGCAGCTTCCTCGGGGGGAACTACAATGAGCAGTTCTTC.

This clone was detected once. V gene TRBV28 combines with J gene TRBJ2-3; D uncertain. This CDR3 spans 14 amino acids. V was clipped by 4 bases and J by 0 bases, with 8 bases between them. In germline, CDR1 is MDHEN, CDR2 SYDVKM. The CDR3 nucleotides read TGTGCCAGCAGTTCCTCCCCTAGCACAGATACGCAGTATTTT. As protein: CASSSSPSTDTQYF.

V is TRBV27 and J is TRBJ2-5; D is perhaps TRBD1 (6 bases). There are 15 residues in the CDR3. V shed 5 bases and J shed 5 bases, with 18 bases lying between them. The germline V gene encodes CDR1 MNHEY and CDR2 SMNVEV (reference sequence). Here the CDR3 DNA reads TGTGCCAGCAGTCCCCGACAGGTGGTGGGGGAGACCCAGTACTTC. This translates into CASSPRQVVGETQYF.

This clone was seen a handful of times. CDR3 sequence: CASSGGQGAPGGEQYF. The CDR3 DNA is TGCGCCAGCAGCGGGGGACAGGGGGCCCCCGGAGGGGAGCAGTACTTC. The chain uses TRBV5-1 and TRBJ2-7; TRBD1 aligns across 12 bases. This CDR3 spans 16 amino acids. V shed 4 bases and J 7 bases; nucleotides not matched to a gene: 12. The germline V gene encodes CDR1 SGHRS and CDR2 YFSETQ.

The chain joins TRBV11-2 to TRBJ1-2; 7 bases fit TRBD1. CDR3 length: 14 residues. V shed 5 bases, J shed 2 bases, and the junction held 5 bases outside the gene matches. Per germline, CDR1 SGHAT and CDR2 FQNNGV. CDR3 nucleotides: TGTGCCAGCAGCCAACAGGGGTCGAACTATGGCTACACCTTC. This translates into CASSQQGSNYGYTF.